Each of the 30 T cell receptor beta chains below was sequenced from the same sample in a study of type 1 and type 2 diabetes patients (TCRdb year 2016). The sample was run on an Illumina MiSeq. TCRbeta CDR3 amplification used genomic DNA from the sorted T cell subsets as template. Multiplex PCR with 30 forward and 13 reverse primers amplified the TCRbeta CDR3 region. TCRdb ran its own pipeline on the public reads, namely fastp trimming at Q25 and MiXCR clone calling, and kept in-frame beta chains. Identical CDR3 proteins give one entry, which carries the most common genes and DNA. This sample gives fewer than 350,000 distinct CDR3 sequences in total; roughly 50% of them show up just once. 12% to 15% of the sample belongs to the ten largest clones. Sequencing used peripheral blood mononuclear cells (PBMCs). Receptors were obtained from a man younger than 35 with type 2 diabetes.

This clonotype was seen a few times. The rearrangement joins TRBV10-3 to TRBJ1-6; 8 bases map to TRBD1. The CDR3 has 18 residues. From germline, CDR1 is ENHRY and CDR2 SYGVKD. After removal of 3 bases from V and 6 bases from J, the junction contained 13 bases not matched to a gene. The CDR3 DNA reads TGTGCCATCAGTGAAAGAACCGGGGACAGGACCTCTAATTCACCCCTCCACTTT. Amino acid sequence: CAISERTGDRTSNSPLHF.

The rearrangement links TRBV7-9 to TRBJ2-5, with D possibly called TRBD1 or TRBD2 (6 bases each). The CDR3 sequence is 17 residues long. Trimming took 9 bases from V and 1 from J, leaving 24 bases between them. Per germline, CDR1 SEHNR and CDR2 FQNEAQ (reference sequence). CDR3 sequence reads: CASSIGTEGGPQETQYF. In nucleotides, the CDR3 is TGTGCCAGTAGTATAGGGACGGAGGGGGGCCCCCAAGAGACCCAGTACTTC.

This clonotype showed up just a few times. The rearrangement joins TRBV28 to TRBJ1-6; the D is unclear. The V and J ends lost 5 bases and 9 bases respectively, with 11 bases between them. CDR3 length equals 13 residues. Germline V gene lookup returns CDR1 MDHEN and CDR2 SYDVKM. CDR3 bases: TGTGCCAGCAGTGATGACCGGGTTTCACCCCTCCACTTT. It is translated as CASSDDRVSPLHF.

This clonotype was recorded at least ten times. This chain uses TRBV19 with TRBJ1-1, with D hard to call. Germline-derived CDR1 and CDR2 are LNHDA and SQIVND (reference sequence). This CDR3 comprises 13 residues. The V end was cut by 8 bases, the J end by 0 bases, with 10 bases between. CDR3 sequence: CASGDSMNTEAFF. DNA of the CDR3: TGTGCCAGTGGGGATTCCATGAACACTGAAGCTTTCTTT.

The rearrangement joins TRBV12-3 or TRBV12-4 to TRBJ1-1; D is perhaps TRBD1 (5 bases). V dropped 4 bases and J dropped 3 bases, with 12 bases sitting between them. The CDR3 has 14 residues. CDR3 sequence reads: CASSSWGSDTEAFF. The CDR3 coding sequence is TGTGCCAGCAGTTCATGGGGGAGTGACACTGAAGCTTTCTTT.

This clonotype has more than one count but fewer than ten. The V call is TRBV20-1, the J call TRBJ2-3; D possibly corresponds to TRBD2 (5 bases). Germline V gene sequence: CDR1 DFQATT, CDR2 SNEGSKA (reference sequence). Deletions cut 5 bases from V and 4 bases from J, with 25 bases between. This CDR3 comprises 17 residues. For the CDR3, the DNA is TGCAGTGCTCGAACATCCAGCGGACGGATTCCCGCAGATACGCAGTATTTT. Translated, it gives CSARTSSGRIPADTQYF.

The chain carries TRBV12-3 or TRBV12-4 and TRBJ1-2; D possibly corresponds to TRBD1 (5 bases). The CDR3 is 13 residues long. Between the trimmed V and J ends, which lost 7 bases and 6 bases, there was a span of 15 bases. CDR3 in amino acids: CASTLVGLDGYTF. In DNA, the CDR3 is TGTGCCAGCACCTTGGTGGGACTGGATGGCTACACCTTC.

This clonotype was observed many times. The V gene is TRBV2, the J gene TRBJ2-3; 10 bases align to TRBD2. V dropped 3 bases and J dropped 1; count of bases not matched to a gene: 1. CDR3 length: 15 residues. CDR1 and CDR2 from the germline V gene are SNHLY and FYNNEI. The CDR3 DNA is TGTGCCAGCAGTGACGGGACTAGCGGCACAGATACGCAGTATTTT. Residues: CASSDGTSGTDTQYF.

This clonotype was seen just once. The rearrangement joins TRBV2 to TRBJ2-2, with 7 bases lining up with TRBD2. The V gene end was trimmed by 9 bases and the J gene end by 2 bases; junction bases not matched to a gene: 9. Germline V gene sequence: CDR1 SNHLY, CDR2 FYNNEI. The CDR3 runs to 15 residues. In DNA form, the CDR3 reads TGTGCCAGAAATAGGGCGGGGGTTAACACCGGGGAGCTGTTTTTT. Its translation is CARNRAGVNTGELFF.

The rearrangement links TRBV15 to TRBJ2-1, with TRBD2 matching 10 bases. Trimming removed 3 bases from V and 6 bases from J; junction bases left unmatched: 5. The CDR3 runs to 15 residues. The germline gives CDR1 LNHNV, CDR2 YYDKDF (reference sequence). The chain's CDR3 is CATSRQREGLNEQFF. CDR3 nucleotides: TGTGCCACCAGCAGGCAGCGGGAGGGCCTCAATGAGCAGTTCTTC.

The V call is TRBV20-1, the J call TRBJ2-2, with a possible D match to TRBD1 (6 bases). The V end was cut by 5 bases, the J end by 4 bases, with 14 bases between. The CDR3 runs to 14 residues. CDR1 DFQATT and CDR2 SNEGSKA come from the germline V gene (reference sequence). The CDR3 coding sequence is TGCAGTGCTCCTGGGGGCTTTACCACCGGGGAGCTGTTTTTT. Its protein product is CSAPGGFTTGELFF.

The rearrangement uses TRBV6-5 and TRBJ1-1; D not certain. This CDR3 contains 15 residues. CDR1 and CDR2 (germline): MNHEY, SVGAGI. The V gene lost 5 bases and the J gene lost 6 bases, with 19 bases spanning the gap. CDR3 in amino acids: CASSENRRIEAEAFF. Here the CDR3 DNA reads TGTGCCAGCAGTGAAAATAGGAGAATCGAGGCTGAAGCTTTCTTT.

There are a few counts of this clonotype. The chain employs TRBV6-1 and TRBJ2-7; 7 bases agree with TRBD2. The CDR3 has 13 amino acids. In germline, CDR1 is MNHNS, CDR2 SASEGT. After removal of 7 bases from V and 2 bases from J, the junction contained 5 bases not matched to a gene. This CDR3 reads CASISSGAYEQYF. The DNA of the CDR3 is TGTGCCAGCATTTCCAGCGGGGCCTACGAGCAGTACTTC.

The V call is TRBV20-1, the J call TRBJ1-1; 8 nucleotides agree with TRBD1. Germline values: CDR1 DFQATT, CDR2 SNEGSKA (reference sequence). V shed 6 bases and J 0 bases; nucleotides not matched to a gene: 9. CDR3 size: 15 residues. CDR3 protein: CSARRTGLVNTEAFF. The DNA of the CDR3 is TGCAGTGCGAGGAGGACAGGGTTGGTGAACACTGAAGCTTTCTTT.

The rearrangement uses TRBV20-1 and TRBJ1-4, with a tentative D call TRBD1 (6 bases). V was clipped by 5 bases and J by 8 bases, with 9 bases between them. CDR3 length: 11 amino acids. From germline, CDR1 is DFQATT and CDR2 SNEGSKA (reference sequence). In DNA, the CDR3 is TGCAGTGCTCTACAGGGAGAAAAACTGTTTTTT. It yields the protein CSALQGEKLFF.

The chain uses TRBV2 and TRBJ2-7; D gene unclear. Trimming cost V 6 bases and J 0 bases, with 18 bases left between them. Germline CDR1 SNHLY, CDR2 FYNNEI. The CDR3 sequence is 16 residues long. The CDR3 nucleotides read TGTGCCAGCAGCCAATTGGTCGGGCGCCCCTCCTACGAGCAGTACTTC. Its translation is CASSQLVGRPSYEQYF.

This clonotype was recorded only once. The chain carries TRBV4-1 and TRBJ2-7, with 13 positions matching TRBD2. Germline V gene lookup returns CDR1 MGHRA and CDR2 YSYEKL. Losses at the gene ends were 2 bases for V and 7 bases for J; bases not matched to a gene: 14. The CDR3 spans 18 residues. The CDR3 DNA reads as TGCGCCAGCAGCCAACAAGGGAAAACTAGCGGGAGGGCCGATGAGCAGTACTTC. Translation: CASSQQGKTSGRADEQYF.

Notes on this clonotype: A much larger clone lies one base from this, so it may be a read error. CDR3 in DNA: TGTGCCAGCAGCGGAGGGACAGGACCAGAGACCCAGTACTTC. Its translation is CASSGGTGPETQYF. The chain couples TRBV7-3 to TRBJ2-5; 8 bases match TRBD1. The V gene's germline CDR1 is SGHTA and CDR2 FQGTGA. CDR3 length: 14 residues. Unmatched junction bases numbered 6, after V lost 5 bases and J lost 4 bases.

The chain employs TRBV13 and TRBJ2-2, with 7 bases matching TRBD2. V shed 7 bases, J shed 6 bases, and the junction held 11 bases outside the gene matches. Germline assignment: CDR1 PRHDT and CDR2 FYEKMQ (reference sequence). The length of the CDR3 is 15 residues. This CDR3 reads CASNWAGVGAGELFF. DNA for the CDR3: TGTGCCAGCAACTGGGCGGGAGTGGGAGCCGGGGAGCTGTTTTTT.

The CDR3 spells CASMVTGVGTGELFF. CDR3 in DNA: TGTGCCAGTATGGTGACAGGGGTAGGCACCGGGGAGCTGTTTTTT. The J gene is TRBJ2-2, the V gene TRBV19; 8 nucleotides match TRBD1. The CDR3 runs 15 residues. Trimming at V came to 7 bases and at J to 4 bases, leaving 8 bases not matched to a gene. Germline values: CDR1 LNHDA, CDR2 SQIVND (reference sequence).

This clonotype appeared a few times. The chain employs TRBV7-8 and TRBJ1-5; D not certain. Germline CDR1 is SGHVS and CDR2 is FQNEAQ. The CDR3 totals 15 residues. Trimming cost V 5 bases and J 1 base, with 12 bases left between them. The CDR3 nucleotides read TGTGCCAGCAGCCAAACCGGAGGCAGCAATCAGCCCCAGCATTTT. It codes for CASSQTGGSNQPQHF. Variable domain in full (rest from reference TRBV7-8 and TRBJ1-5): GAGVSQSPRYKVAKRGQDVALRCDPISGHVSLFWYQQALGQGPEFLTYFQNEAQLDKSGLPSDRFFAERPEGSVSTLKIQRTQQEDSAVYLCASSQTGGSNQPQHFGDGTRLSIL.

This chain joins TRBV2 and TRBJ2-7; 9 positions agree with TRBD1. The trim removed 5 bases at V and 4 bases at J, leaving 6 bases unmatched. Germline CDR1 is SNHLY and CDR2 is FYNNEI. The CDR3 spans 14 residues. The CDR3 is CASSRGTGSYEQYF. The DNA of the CDR3 is TGTGCCAGCAGTAGAGGGACAGGGTCTTACGAGCAGTACTTC.

CDR3 DNA: TGTGCCAGCAGCTTAGATCGGCAGTCTTACGAGCAGTACTTC. The encoded protein is CASSLDRQSYEQYF. The V and J genes are TRBV7-8 and TRBJ2-7; D unresolved. V lost 1 base and J 4 bases, leaving 11 bases between the germline ends. CDR1 and CDR2 (germline): SGHVS, FQNEAQ. This CDR3 is built from 14 residues.

This clonotype has a handful of counts. The genes are TRBV19 and TRBJ1-4, with D unclear. Trimming removed 4 bases from V and 0 bases from J, with 9 bases in between. Germline values: CDR1 LNHDA, CDR2 SQIVND (reference sequence). The CDR3 covers 15 residues. The CDR3 spells CASSRAIATNEKLFF. The CDR3 region has the DNA TGTGCCAGTAGTAGGGCTATTGCAACTAATGAAAAACTGTTTTTT.

V usage is TRBV24-1 and J usage is TRBJ2-2; TRBD2 aligns across 10 bases. Germline loops: CDR1 KGHDR, CDR2 SFDVKD. The CDR3 length is 15 residues. The J segment lost 7 bases and the V segment lost 5 bases, leaving 6 bases of the junction unmatched. In nucleotides, the CDR3 is TGTGCCACCAGTGGACTAGCGGGTCCAGGCGGGGAGCTGTTTTTT. Its translation: CATSGLAGPGGELFF.

The rearrangement joins TRBV30 to TRBJ1-3; no definite D call. Trimming pared 2 bases from V and 4 bases from J, leaving 6 bases between. The CDR3 is made up of 12 amino acids. The germline V gene has CDR1 GTSNPN and CDR2 SVGIG (reference sequence). CDR3 nucleotides: TGTGCCTGGAGTAGTGTCGGAAACACCATATATTTT. As protein: CAWSSVGNTIYF.

This chain joins TRBV14 and TRBJ1-2, with D possibly TRBD1 on 5 matching bases. Germline CDR1 SGHDN, CDR2 FVKESK. The CDR3 is made up of 14 amino acids. Trimming shortened V by 0 bases and J by 4 bases, and 9 bases separated the two germline ends. The CDR3 DNA sequence: TGTGCCAGCAGCCAAGATATTGGGACCTATGGCTACACCTTC. Translating gives CASSQDIGTYGYTF.

The rearrangement uses TRBV2 and TRBJ1-5; 7 nucleotides match TRBD1. This CDR3 has 18 amino acids. In germline, CDR1 is SNHLY, CDR2 FYNNEI. V was clipped by 2 bases and J by 1 base; unmatched bases: 11. CDR3 nucleotide sequence: TGTGCCAGCAGTGAACGACCTCAGGGGGGATTGAGCAATCAGCCCCAGCATTTT. Translated: CASSERPQGGLSNQPQHF.

This clonotype was recorded a few times. V and J are TRBV7-6 and TRBJ2-3, with D unclear. The CDR3 consists of 14 residues. V was trimmed by 5 bases and J by 3 bases, leaving 12 bases between them. Germline CDR1 reads SGHVS; CDR2 reads FNYEAQ. The chain's CDR3 is CASSPDGRTDTQYF. DNA for the CDR3: TGTGCCAGCAGCCCCGACGGACGGACAGATACGCAGTATTTT.

This clonotype was counted at least ten times. V gene TRBV2 combines with J gene TRBJ2-5, with a possible D match to TRBD1 (5 bases). V was clipped by 5 bases and J by 1 base, with 11 bases between them. Germline V gene lookup returns CDR1 SNHLY and CDR2 FYNNEI. CDR3 length: 14 residues. The CDR3 is CASSSRQTQETQYF. DNA of the CDR3: TGTGCCAGCAGTAGCCGACAGACCCAAGAGACCCAGTACTTC. The full variable domain, with the rest looked up from reference TRBV2 and TRBJ2-5, is EPEVTQTPSHQVTQMGQEVILRCVPISNHLYFYWYRQILGQKVEFLVSFYNNEISEKSEIFDDQFSVERPDGSNFTLKIRSTKLEDSAMYFCASSSRQTQETQYFGPGTRLLVL.